This T cell receptor beta chain was captured in a study of cytomegalovirus exposure and HLA in healthy donors. Notes on the study in general: The Asian-associated ancestry cluster reportedly had fewer N-insertions than the roughly 720-donor mean in a later analysis. Altogether, some 170 TCR beta chains were recorded as cytomegalovirus-associated. Later analysis suggested most CMV-associated TCR beta chains were HLA-restricted. TCR beta V- and J-gene trimming was later associated with a missense DCLRE1C variant.

The study ran its PCR with 60 Vbeta and 13 Jbeta primers. TCRdb keeps only in-frame clones here, not all; method: immunoSEQ multiplex PCR. This table has about 82,000 clones, over 70% appearing once. This CDR3 is 15 amino acids long. Germline V lookup: CDR1 LNHDA, CDR2 SQIVND (reference sequence). V was clipped by 2 bases and J by 2 bases, with 12 bases between them. A word on this clone: What it recognizes is unknown.

The receptor's source is a male donor in good health and CMV-seropositive. The sequenced material came from PBMCs. The J gene is TRBJ2-5, the V gene TRBV19; D unresolved. DNA for the CDR3: TGTGCCAGTAGTATATCCCTGACATCACAAGAGACCCAGTACTTC. Protein sequence: CASSISLTSQETQYF.